The text below deals with one T cell receptor (beta chain). The entry originates in a study of regulatory T cells in long-lasting Graves disease. Study context: Newly diagnosed Graves' patients had under 3 months of antithyroid drugs.

Germline values: CDR1 DFQATT, CDR2 SNEGSKA (reference sequence). CDR3 length: 15 amino acids. J lost 0 bases, V lost 7 bases, and 6 bases had no gene match. In building TCR beta libraries, iRepertoire HTBI primers were used together with Arm-PCR of CDR3 regions. TCRdb used MiXCR to reprocess the multiplex PCR reads, holding one entry per CDR3 protein. The sample shows about 520,000 distinct CDR3 sequences, more than 10% of them seen only once. Time point given: newly diagnosed GD, antithyroid drugs for less than 3 months. RNA extracted from PBMCs served as the sequencing template. The sample was also reused in another study, on T cells in Graves' hyperthyroidism and ophthalmopathy. In that study: Absent ophthalmopathy progression within 18 months defined stable Graves' hyperthyroidism. Clinicians diagnosed patients from clinical symptoms, serum thyroxine and TRAb, thyroid ultrasound and orbital computed tomography. TCR CDR3 regions were first amplified by RT-PCR with HTBI primers.

The source was peripheral blood mononuclear cells (PBMCs), collected at new diagnosis, from a patient treated with antithyroid drugs. This receptor was obtained from a woman aged 30 to 39 with Graves disease. The chain is built from TRBV20-1 and TRBJ2-1; 10 positions match TRBD2. CDR3 sequence: CSVWSSGSSYNEQFF. Here the CDR3 DNA reads TGCAGTGTGTGGTCTAGCGGGAGCTCCTACAATGAGCAGTTCTTC.